What follows are 30 T cell receptor beta chains derived from one specimen sequenced in a study of blood T cell repertoires in COVID-19. Measured with immunoSEQ multiplex PCR; TCRdb has only the in-frame clones, and not every one. The sample contains a few hundred thousand clones, roughly 86% of which appear only once. The material sequenced was peripheral blood. The receptors stem from a woman in her fifties or sixties with acute or convalescent COVID-19.

This clone came up a few times. The gene calls are TRBV5-1 and TRBJ2-3; D is ambiguous. Deletions cut 0 bases from V and 0 bases from J, with 5 bases between. This CDR3 contains 14 residues. The germline V gene has CDR1 SGHRS and CDR2 YFSETQ. The DNA of the CDR3 is TGCGCCAGCAGCTTGGTAGATAGCACAGATACGCAGTATTTT. Translated: CASSLVDSTDTQYF.

The chain employs TRBV19 and TRBJ1-4; 9 bases align to TRBD1. Trimming removed 5 bases from V and 0 bases from J; junction bases left unmatched: 16. This CDR3 region has 20 residues. The V gene's germline CDR1 is LNHDA and CDR2 SQIVND (reference sequence). CDR3 nucleotides: TGTGCCAGTAGTCCAGGACCGGGACAGGGATATTTTGCAACTAATGAAAAACTGTTTTTT. Its translation: CASSPGPGQGYFATNEKLFF. Drawing the rest from reference TRBV19 and TRBJ1-4, the complete variable domain is DGGITQSPKYLFRKEGQNVTLSCEQNLNHDAMYWYRQDPGQGLRLIYYSQIVNDFQKGDIAEGYSVSREKKESFPLTVTSAQKNPTAFYLCASSPGPGQGYFATNEKLFFGSGTQLSVL.

This clone is a singleton in its sample. The chain uses TRBV11-3 and TRBJ2-1; D is perhaps TRBD2 (6 bases). The V end lost 3 bases, the J end lost 4 bases, and 7 bases lay between the germline ends. CDR3 size: 13 residues. Germline V CDR1 and CDR2: SGHNT, YENEEA. The CDR3 DNA reads as TGTGCCAGCAGCTTGGGGGGTTACAATGAGCAGTTCTTC. Residues: CASSLGGYNEQFF. The entire variable domain, with the rest obtained from reference TRBV11-3 and TRBJ2-1, is as follows: EAGVVQSPRYKIIEKKQPVAFWCNPISGHNTLYWYLQNLGQGPELLIRYENEEAVDDSQLPKDRFSAERLKGVDSTLKIQPAELGDSAVYLCASSLGGYNEQFFGPGTRLTVL.

The gene calls are TRBV5-1 and TRBJ2-5; 8 bases fit TRBD1. V lost 4 bases and J lost 1; bases outside the gene matches: 3. CDR3 length: 14 residues. CDR1 is SGHRS, CDR2 YFSETQ, per germline. The chain's CDR3 is CASSPQGVQETQYF. The DNA for the CDR3 is TGCGCCAGCAGCCCACAGGGGGTCCAAGAGACCCAGTACTTC.

This clone was detected once. The V call is TRBV5-6, the J call TRBJ2-1; 13 nucleotides match TRBD2. This CDR3 region has 18 residues. J lost 4 bases, V lost 0 bases, and 7 bases had no gene match. CDR1 SGHDT and CDR2 YYEEEE come from the germline V gene. DNA of the CDR3: TGTGCCAGCAGCTTGGGAGGACTAGCGGGGGCATATTACAATGAGCAGTTCTTC. It is translated as CASSLGGLAGAYYNEQFF. The whole variable domain, remainder taken from reference TRBV5-6 and TRBJ2-1, is DAGVTQSPTHLIKTRGQQVTLRCSPKSGHDTVSWYQQALGQGPQFIFQYYEEEERQRGNFPDRFSGHQFPNYSSELNVNALLLGDSALYLCASSLGGLAGAYYNEQFFGPGTRLTVL.

The chain recombines TRBV15 with TRBJ1-4; D is undetermined. CDR1 is LNHNV, CDR2 YYDKDF, per germline (reference sequence). V dropped 4 bases and J dropped 4 bases, with 19 bases sitting between them. CDR3 size: 17 residues. Written as DNA, the CDR3 is TGTGCCACCAGCAAAGCCTCCAACACGGGATATAATGAAAAACTGTTTTTT. Amino acid sequence: CATSKASNTGYNEKLFF. Combining the CDR3 with reference TRBV15 and TRBJ1-4 gives the whole variable domain DAMVIQNPRYQVTQFGKPVTLSCSQTLNHNVMYWYQQKSSQAPKLLFHYYDKDFNNEADTPDNFQSRRPNTSFCFLDIRSPGLGDTAMYLCATSKASNTGYNEKLFFGSGTQLSVL.

This clone was detected once. The chain has TRBV7-9 and TRBJ2-2; 8 bases agree with TRBD2. The germline gives CDR1 SEHNR, CDR2 FQNEAQ (reference sequence). The CDR3 consists of 16 residues. V dropped 0 bases and J dropped 0; count of bases not matched to a gene: 0. In DNA form, the CDR3 reads TGTGCCAGCAGCTTAGCTAGCGGGGCGAACACCGGGGAGCTGTTTTTT. Translating gives CASSLASGANTGELFF.

This chain connects TRBV12-3 or TRBV12-4 to TRBJ2-3, with D unresolved. V was cut by 7 bases and J by 2 bases, with 10 bases left in between. The CDR3 runs to 13 residues. Written as DNA, the CDR3 is TGTGCCAGCAAGTTACTCTACACAGATACGCAGTATTTT. Its protein product is CASKLLYTDTQYF.

The rearrangement uses TRBV10-3 and TRBJ1-2; the match to TRBD1 covers 7 bases. Germline V gene lookup returns CDR1 ENHRY and CDR2 SYGVKD. The J segment lost 0 bases and the V segment lost 9 bases, leaving 10 bases of the junction unmatched. The CDR3 length is 15 residues. Here the CDR3 DNA reads TGTGCCATAGGGCCTGGGACAGCGACTAACTATGGCTACACCTTC. Encoded protein: CAIGPGTATNYGYTF.

V gene TRBV27 combines with J gene TRBJ2-5; the match to TRBD2 covers 7 bases. The CDR3 extends over 15 amino acids. Unmatched junction bases numbered 10, after V lost 6 bases and J lost 3 bases. Germline V gene data show CDR1 as MNHEY and CDR2 as SMNVEV (reference sequence). CDR3 coding DNA: TGTGCCAGCAGCCTTCTAGCGGAGATGAAAGAGACCCAGTACTTC. Protein sequence: CASSLLAEMKETQYF.

The chain combines TRBV9 with TRBJ2-1; unclear D gene. The CDR3 is 16 amino acids. Germline lookup yields CDR1 SGDLS and CDR2 YYNGEE. V was pared by 0 bases and J by 0 bases, with 10 bases between. The CDR3: CASSVADGGSYNEQFF. DNA of the CDR3: TGTGCCAGCAGCGTAGCTGACGGCGGCTCCTACAATGAGCAGTTCTTC.

This sequence joins TRBV5-1 and TRBJ1-3; 8 positions agree with TRBD1. CDR3 length: 14 amino acids. The V gene end was trimmed by 0 bases and the J gene end by 7 bases; junction bases not matched to a gene: 3. The germline CDR1 and CDR2 sequences are SGHRS and YFSETQ. CDR3 bases: TGCGCCAGCAGCTTGGCACAGGGGGGGAACACCATATATTTT. Translating it yields CASSLAQGGNTIYF.

The rearrangement joins TRBV27 to TRBJ1-2; 7 nucleotides match TRBD1. The CDR3 contains 16 residues. V lost 0 bases to trimming and J lost 2 bases; unmatched junction nucleotides: 6. The germline CDR1 and CDR2 sequences are MNHEY and SMNVEV (reference sequence). In nucleotides, the CDR3 is TGTGCCAGCAGTTTATCGATTACAGGGGTAAACTATGGCTACACCTTC. Translated, it gives CASSLSITGVNYGYTF.

The chain uses TRBV5-1 and TRBJ2-1; 8 bases agree with TRBD2. Looked up from germline, CDR1 is SGHRS and CDR2 is YFSETQ. After removal of 0 bases from V and 4 bases from J, the junction contained 3 bases not matched to a gene. This CDR3 is 15 amino acids long. CDR3 region: CASSLASSGYNEQFF. CDR3 nucleotide sequence: TGCGCCAGCAGCTTGGCCTCTAGCGGGTACAATGAGCAGTTCTTC.

For this clone: Other nucleotide sequences from this sample produce the same CDR3. The chain uses TRBV5-1 and TRBJ2-6, with TRBD1 identical over 8 bases. The CDR3 loop spans 15 amino acids. V was pared by 4 bases and J by 4 bases, with 4 bases of the junction left unmatched. Germline V gene lookup returns CDR1 SGHRS and CDR2 YFSETQ. The CDR3 DNA reads TGCGCCAGCAGCCCGGACAGGGCCGGGGCCAACGTCCTGACTTTC. This encodes CASSPDRAGANVLTF. Full variable domain (outside the CDR3, taken from reference TRBV5-1 and TRBJ2-6): KAGVTQTPRYLIKTRGQQVTLSCSPISGHRSVSWYQQTPGQGLQFLFEYFSETQRNKGNFPGRFSGRQFSNSRSEMNVSTLELGDSALYLCASSPDRAGANVLTFGAGSRLTVL.

As regards this clone: The same CDR3 also results from other DNA sequences found in this sample. The V and J genes are TRBV6-2 or TRBV6-3 and TRBJ2-7, with D possibly matching TRBD2 (7 bases). Trimming shortened V by 2 bases and J by 0 bases, and 11 bases separated the two germline ends. This CDR3 has 15 amino acids. Germline assignment: CDR1 MNHEY and CDR2 SVGEGT. The CDR3 is CASSYVAGASYEQYF. CDR3 sequence (DNA): TGTGCCAGCAGTTACGTGGCGGGGGCCTCCTACGAGCAGTACTTC.

This clone was seen only a few times. V and J are TRBV27 and TRBJ2-7; TRBD1 is a possible D gene (5 bases). The CDR3 runs to 13 residues. Germline V gene lookup returns CDR1 MNHEY and CDR2 SMNVEV (reference sequence). Deletions cut 3 bases from V and 5 bases from J, with 11 bases between. CDR3 in DNA: TGTGCCAGCAGTTTCACACAGGCTGACGAGCAGTACTTC. Translation gives CASSFTQADEQYF.

The chain joins TRBV5-6 to TRBJ1-1, with 9 bases fitting TRBD1. Germline-derived CDR1 and CDR2 are SGHDT and YYEEEE. V lost 0 bases, J lost 1 base, and 10 bases stayed unmatched. The CDR3 contains 18 residues. The CDR3 protein is CASSLGLGQGKANTEAFF. CDR3 bases: TGTGCCAGCAGCTTGGGCCTGGGACAGGGCAAGGCGAACACTGAAGCTTTCTTT.

The chain links TRBV3-1 (or the pseudogene TRBV3-2) to TRBJ2-7; TRBD2 agrees at 12 bases. V shed 8 bases, J shed 6 bases, and the junction held 5 bases outside the gene matches. The germline V gene has CDR1 LGHDT and CDR2 YNNKEL (reference sequence). The CDR3 loop spans 13 amino acids. The CDR3 DNA reads as TGTGCCAGCCAGACTAGCGGGAGAGGCGAGCAGTACTTC. This translates into CASQTSGRGEQYF.

This clone was recorded a few times. The chain employs TRBV25-1 and TRBJ1-5; 8 nucleotides match TRBD1. This CDR3 is 15 amino acids long. Trimming removed 5 bases from V and 2 bases from J; junction bases left unmatched: 5. Germline CDR1 reads MGHDK; CDR2 reads SYGVNS. Written as DNA, the CDR3 is TGTGCCAGCAGTTCACAGGGGGAGGGCAATCAGCCCCAGCATTTT. It encodes CASSSQGEGNQPQHF.

The chain combines TRBV7-9 with TRBJ1-3, with unresolved D. V was pared by 3 bases and J by 3 bases, with 3 bases between. CDR1 and CDR2 from the germline V gene are SEHNR and FQNEAQ (reference sequence). The CDR3 runs 12 residues. The CDR3 nucleotides read TGTGCCAGCAGCTTTAGTGGAAACACCATATATTTT. This translates into CASSFSGNTIYF.

The CDR3 DNA is TGTGCCAGCAGCTTAGTGGCTTTCGAAAAACTGTTTTTT. As protein: CASSLVAFEKLFF. The V call is TRBV7-8, the J call TRBJ1-4; unclear D gene. V was trimmed by 1 base and J by 8 bases, leaving 8 bases between them. The germline V gene has CDR1 SGHVS and CDR2 FQNEAQ. CDR3 length: 13 amino acids.

The genes are TRBV29-1 and TRBJ2-7; the match to TRBD2 covers 8 bases. The CDR3 loop spans 15 amino acids. Germline CDR1 SQVTM, CDR2 ANQGSEA. The ends lost 4 bases at V and 3 bases at J; junction bases unmatched: 11. In DNA, the CDR3 is TGCAGCGTTGGTGTGGGACTAGTGGGATTCTACGAGCAGTACTTC. Encoded protein: CSVGVGLVGFYEQYF.

The chain joins TRBV9 to TRBJ2-7; 7 positions match TRBD2. CDR3 length: 15 amino acids. The germline CDR1 and CDR2 sequences are SGDLS and YYNGEE. V lost 0 bases and J lost 0; bases outside the gene matches: 3. The CDR3, as DNA: TGTGCCAGCAGCGTAGCCGGGGGGTTCTCCTACGAGCAGTACTTC. It translates to CASSVAGGFSYEQYF.

The CDR3 coding sequence is TGTGCCATCAATCGAGCGGGAGAGATGGGCGAGCAGTACTTC. Translating it yields CAINRAGEMGEQYF. The genes are TRBV10-3 and TRBJ2-7; 8 bases align to TRBD2. V shed 7 bases, J shed 6 bases, and the junction held 11 bases outside the gene matches. CDR3 length: 14 residues. The germline V gene encodes CDR1 ENHRY and CDR2 SYGVKD.

The chain employs TRBV9 and TRBJ1-4; D remains unclear. V lost 0 bases, J lost 11 bases, and 11 bases lay in between. This CDR3 region has 13 residues. CDR1 is SGDLS and CDR2 is YYNGEE in the germline V gene. CDR3 protein: CASSVAEAGKLFF. The CDR3 DNA sequence: TGTGCCAGCAGCGTAGCGGAGGCGGGGAAACTGTTTTTT.

This clone was picked up one time. V and J are TRBV6-5 and TRBJ2-1, with D perhaps TRBD1 (6 bases). The CDR3 length is 15 residues. Trimming took off 2 bases at V and 6 bases at J, with 14 bases between the two ends. Germline V gene lookup returns CDR1 MNHEY and CDR2 SVGAGI. The CDR3 spells CASSYGRGPINEQFF. CDR3 coding DNA: TGTGCCAGCAGTTACGGCAGGGGCCCGATCAATGAGCAGTTCTTC.

In DNA form, the CDR3 reads TGTGCCAGCAGCTTGCGGGGTGAGGACCTCCTATTTGGCTACACCTTC. Protein product: CASSLRGEDLLFGYTF. The chain recombines TRBV5-4 with TRBJ1-2; D not resolved. The CDR3 has 16 amino acids. Germline lookup yields CDR1 SGHNT and CDR2 YYREEE (reference sequence). Trimming removed 1 base from V and 7 bases from J, with 20 bases in between. Using reference TRBV5-4 and TRBJ1-2 for the parts outside the CDR3, the full variable domain is ETGVTQSPTHLIKTRGQQVTLRCSSQSGHNTVSWYQQALGQGPQFIFQYYREEENGRGNFPPRFSGLQFPNYSSELNVNALELDDSALYLCASSLRGEDLLFGYTFGSGTRLTVV.

The rearrangement joins TRBV11-2 to TRBJ2-5; 11 bases fit TRBD2. The trim removed 4 bases at V and 7 bases at J, leaving 11 bases unmatched. Germline lookup yields CDR1 SGHAT and CDR2 FQNNGV. The CDR3 consists of 16 residues. Written as DNA, the CDR3 is TGTGCCAGCAGCTCAACCTTAGCGGGAGGGGAGGGGACCCAGTACTTC. Its translation: CASSSTLAGGEGTQYF.

This clone was seen just once. The rearrangement uses TRBV3-1 (or the pseudogene TRBV3-2) and TRBJ1-4, with unresolved D. Trimming pared 8 bases from V and 6 bases from J, leaving 16 bases between. CDR3 length: 14 residues. Germline loops: CDR1 LGHDT, CDR2 YNNKEL (reference sequence). The CDR3 spells CASARPEKDEKLFF. As DNA, the CDR3 is TGTGCCAGCGCCCGTCCGGAGAAGGATGAAAAACTGTTTTTT.